Shown below are 27 T cell receptor beta chains from a single sample sequenced in a study of CD8+ T cells in alopecia areata (dated by TCRdb to between 2017 and 2018). Library preparation employed the immunoSEQ multiplex PCR assay. RNA was extracted from all samples and reverse transcribed into cDNA, which served as template for TCR sequencing. TCRdb mirrors the immuneACCESS table, restricted to in-frame sequences. Some clones are absent from its copies; in checked studies, under half trace to an unresolved V gene, and the reason for the others is unknown. There are about 120,000 clones in this sample, and none of them is a singleton. The ten largest make up roughly a fifth of the sample. Sample: lesional skin. The receptors shown here come from a C3H/HeJ mouse with alopecia areata. The mouse line in question has MHC haplotype H2-k.

This clone was counted a few times. The germline and genes are mouse ones. Partial CDR3 DNA: TGTGCCAGCAGTATTACAGAAAGTGCAGAA. Protein sequence: CASSITESAE. The complete CDR3 reads CASSITESAETLYF. The chain combines TRBV19 with TRBJ2-3, with D unclear. The read finishes 4 residues shy of the CDR3 end, and the germline J gene is used to complete it. CDR3 length: 14 amino acids. Deletions cut 2 bases from V and 0 bases from J, with 7 bases between. The germline V gene encodes CDR1 FNHDT and CDR2 SITEND (reference sequence).

This clone showed up just a few times. These gene names are mouse names. The CDR3 extends 4 residues past the end of the read, so its final part is completed from the germline J gene. This chain links TRBV13-2 with TRBJ2-5; no clear D. CDR1 is NNHNN and CDR2 is SYGAGS in the germline V gene (reference sequence). Trimming took off 1 base at V and 3 bases at J, with 6 bases between the two ends. This CDR3 has 13 amino acids. The chain's CDR3 is CASGDLEQDTQYF. The CDR3 bases that were read are TGTGCCAGCGGTGATCTGGAACAAGAC.

With respect to this clone: Gene names follow the mouse nomenclature. The read is 4 residues too short to cover the CDR3 end, so that end is filled in from the germline J gene. The chain employs TRBV13-3 and TRBJ2-1, with 14 bases lining up with TRBD2. J lost 5 bases, V lost 4 bases, and 5 bases had no gene match. CDR3 length equals 16 residues. Germline loops: CDR1 NNHDY, CDR2 SYVADS. This chain's CDR3 is CASSRDWGGADAEQFF. Partial CDR3 DNA: TGTGCCAGCAGTCGGGACTGGGGGGGCGCGGATGCT.

This clone was observed a handful of times. The TCRdb protein and the DNA translation do not line up at residue 12; the protein shown here was made by translating the DNA. Gene names are mouse gene names. The read gets to within 3 residues of the CDR3 end, and the germline J gene fills in the rest. The chain combines TRBV1 with TRBJ1-6; 7 bases line up with TRBD1. TRBJ1-6 is designated an ORF whose function remains uncertain. The CDR3 loop spans 15 amino acids. CDR1 NSQYPW and CDR2 LRSPGD come from the germline V gene (reference sequence). J lost 7 bases, V lost 3 bases, and 6 bases had no gene match. Partial CDR3 DNA: TGCACCTGCAGTGCCCCAGGGGGGAGGAATTCGCCC. It is translated as CTCSAPGGRNSP. From start to end, the CDR3 is CTCSAPGGRNSPLYF.

To note about this clone: Mouse gene names and germline throughout. The read finishes 4 residues shy of the CDR3 end, and the germline J gene is used to complete it. This sequence joins TRBV1 and TRBJ2-1; 10 bases map to TRBD2. Germline CDR1 NSQYPW, CDR2 LRSPGD (reference sequence). This CDR3 is 16 amino acids long. The V and J ends lost 0 bases and 4 bases, in that order; junction bases with no gene match: 3. The CDR3 spells CTCSADNWGGYAEQFF. The covered CDR3 bases are TGCACCTGCAGTGCAGATAACTGGGGGGGTTATGCT. Full variable domain (missing parts from reference TRBV1 and TRBJ2-1): VTLLEQNPRWRLVPRGQAVNLRCILKNSQYPWMSWYQQDLQKQLQWLFTLRSPGDKEVKSLPGADYLATRVTDTELRLQVANMSQGRTLYCTCSADNWGGYAEQFFGPGTRLTVL.

At least ten counts were recorded for this clone. Mouse gene names apply. The DNA ends 4 residues before the CDR3 does, and the rest of the CDR3 is filled in from the germline J gene. Within the sample, other DNA sequences also encode this same CDR3. V and J are TRBV5 and TRBJ1-1; D may be TRBD1 (6 bases). The CDR3 loop spans 14 amino acids. Germline CDR1 and CDR2: LGHNA and YNLKQL (reference sequence). Trimming took 4 bases from V and 0 from J, leaving 9 bases between them. The CDR3 reads CASSPRGANTEVFF. Incomplete CDR3 DNA: TGTGCCAGCAGCCCCAGGGGTGCAAACACA.

Worth noting for this clone: The genes are named according to mouse. The CDR3 end is not reached by the read, which stops 4 residues before it; the germline J gene fills it in. Additional DNA sequences in this sample encode the identical CDR3. The chain has TRBV1 and TRBJ2-1; 7 positions match TRBD1. This CDR3 is 16 amino acids long. The V and J ends lost 0 bases and 1 base, in that order; junction bases with no gene match: 3. Germline lookup yields CDR1 NSQYPW and CDR2 LRSPGD (reference sequence). The CDR3 reads CTCSADLTGNYAEQFF. The CDR3 bases that were read are TGCACCTGCAGTGCAGATCTGACAGGGAACTATGCT.

Points on this clone: The listed genes are named as in mouse. The CDR3 goes on 4 residues after the read ends, and that part is filled in from the germline J gene. This rearrangement joins TRBV13-1 to TRBJ2-2; possibly TRBD1 for D (6 bases). This CDR3 region has 15 residues. CDR1 and CDR2 from the germline V gene are NSHNY and SYGAGN. V gave up 4 bases and J gave up 0 bases, with 10 bases separating them. Here the CDR3 reads CASSSGTSNTGQLYF. The sequenced CDR3 bases are TGTGCCAGCAGTTCCGGGACATCAAACACCGGG.

Points on this clone: At residue 12, the DNA translation does not agree with TCRdb's protein; the protein displayed here is the one encoded by the DNA. The genes are named according to mouse. From the germline J gene comes the end of the CDR3, since the read stops 3 residues before it. Distinct nucleotide sequences in the sample also encode this CDR3. This rearrangement joins TRBV13-2 to TRBJ1-3; 7 nucleotides align to TRBD1. The CDR3 has 15 amino acids. Looked up from germline, CDR1 is NNHNN and CDR2 is SYGAGS (reference sequence). Trimming took 3 bases from V and 0 from J; bases not matched to a gene: 3. The CDR3 bases that were read are TGTGCCAGCGGTGGGGACAGAAGTTCTGGAAATACG. Protein product: CASGGDRSSGNT. The whole CDR3 region reads CASGGDRSSGNTLYF.

This clone was detected a few times. Germline and genes: mouse. The CDR3 end lies 4 residues beyond the end of the read and is filled in from the germline J gene. The genes are TRBV19 and TRBJ2-7, with TRBD2 matching 12 bases. Per germline, CDR1 FNHDT and CDR2 SITEND (reference sequence). The CDR3 runs to 14 residues. Incomplete CDR3 DNA: TGTGCCAGCACCCCGACTGGGGGGGCATAT. Translated, it gives CASTPTGGAY. In full, the CDR3 is CASTPTGGAYEQYF.

Comments on this clone: Gene names and germline match the mouse. The read ends 4 residues before the CDR3 terminus; that terminus is restored from the germline J gene. The V gene is TRBV13-1, the J gene TRBJ2-1; D is perhaps TRBD1 (6 bases). The germline V gene encodes CDR1 NSHNY and CDR2 SYGAGN. The CDR3 length is 15 residues. V gave up 0 bases and J gave up 0 bases, with 7 bases separating them. The DNA read from the CDR3 is TGTGCCAGCAGTGATGGGGACACTAACTATGCT. This gives the protein CASSDGDTNYA. The whole CDR3 sequence reads CASSDGDTNYAEQFF.

As concerns this clone: Genes and germline come from the mouse. The read finishes 4 residues shy of the CDR3 end, and the germline J gene is used to complete it. V gene TRBV17 combines with J gene TRBJ2-5; D perhaps matches TRBD2 (7 bases). The CDR3 consists of 13 residues. From germline, CDR1 is MNHDT and CDR2 YYDKIL. The CDR3 bases that were read are TGTGCTAGCGAGACGGGGGGCGAAGAC. Translation: CASETGGED. The whole CDR3 protein is CASETGGEDTQYF. The full variable domain, in which reference TRBV17 and TRBJ2-5 provide the parts outside the CDR3, is DTTVKQNPRYKLARVGKPVNLICSQTMNHDTMYWYQKKPNQAPKLLLFYYDKILNREADTFEKFQSSRPNNSFCSLYIGSAGLEYSAMYLCASETGGEDTQYFGPGTRLLVL.

About this clone: All gene names here are mouse names. The CDR3 end is not reached by the read, which stops 4 residues before it; the germline J gene fills it in. The chain has TRBV17 and TRBJ2-3; 10 bases align to TRBD2. Losses at the gene ends were 3 bases for V and 4 bases for J; bases not matched to a gene: 1. Germline V gives CDR1 MNHDT, CDR2 YYDKIL. There are 14 residues in the CDR3. This CDR3 is CASSRTGGTETLYF. The sequenced part of the CDR3 DNA is TGTGCTAGCAGTAGGACTGGGGGGACAGAA.

A remark on this clone: The genes and germline here are from mouse. Read coverage stops 4 residues before the CDR3 terminus; the germline J gene supplies the remainder. The chain couples TRBV14 to TRBJ2-1, with 7 bases aligning to TRBD2. CDR3 length equals 13 residues. Germline V gene sequence: CDR1 SGHDT, CDR2 FRDEAV. Trimming took 6 bases from V and 3 from J; bases not matched to a gene: 3. The CDR3 DNA, read in part, is TGTGCCAGCAAGACTGGGTTCTATGCT. It encodes CASKTGFYA. The entire CDR3 protein is CASKTGFYAEQFF.

The sample holds a few counts of this clone. Each gene name is a mouse one. The CDR3 end is not reached by the read, which stops 4 residues before it; the germline J gene fills it in. This chain uses TRBV13-3 with TRBJ2-7; perhaps TRBD1 as D (5 bases). Germline V gene data show CDR1 as NNHDY and CDR2 as SYVADS. Trimming cost V 3 bases and J 0 bases, with 10 bases left between them. The length of the CDR3 is 14 residues. CDR3 residues: CASSAQAPSYEQYF. CDR3 DNA, as far as it was read: TGTGCCAGCAGTGCACAGGCCCCCTCCTAT.

Notes on this clone: Each gene name is a mouse one. The read falls 4 residues short of the CDR3 end, and the missing part is taken from the germline J gene. This chain joins TRBV31 and TRBJ2-3, with TRBD2 matching over 10 bases. Looked up from germline, CDR1 is GKSSPN and CDR2 is SITVG. The CDR3 runs to 17 residues. J was trimmed by 0 bases and V by 1 base; bases with no gene match: 7. CDR3: CAWSPRGLGTSAETLYF. The DNA read from the CDR3 is TGTGCCTGGAGTCCCCGGGGACTGGGGACTAGTGCAGAA.

In the case of this clone: Gene names are mouse gene names. The CDR3 reads CASSQDLRENTGQLYF. CDR3 DNA, as far as it was read: TGTGCCAGCAGCCAAGATCTCAGGGAAAACACCGGG. This chain links TRBV5 with TRBJ2-2; maybe TRBD1 (5 bases). The CDR3 end falls 4 residues outside the read, so it is completed with the germline J gene. Germline loops: CDR1 LGHNA, CDR2 YNLKQL (reference sequence). The V gene lost 0 bases and the J gene lost 1 base, with 9 bases spanning the gap. The CDR3 is 16 amino acids.

Comment on this clone: Any gene name here is a mouse gene name. The read ends 4 residues before the CDR3 terminus; that terminus is restored from the germline J gene. This sequence joins TRBV17 and TRBJ2-1; 10 nucleotides align to TRBD2. The length of the CDR3 is 17 residues. V lost 3 bases, J lost 0 bases, and 5 bases stayed unmatched. Per the germline V gene, CDR1 is MNHDT and CDR2 is YYDKIL. The CDR3 is CASSRAAGGANYAEQFF. The sequenced CDR3 bases are TGTGCTAGCAGTAGGGCGGCTGGGGGGGCTAACTATGCT.

This clone showed up many times. Translating the DNA gives a protein that differs from the TCRdb entry at residue 11; the protein shown here is that DNA translation. The genes and germline here are from mouse. Coverage ceases 3 residues before the CDR3 finishes, and the germline J gene fills in the end. This chain connects TRBV13-3 to TRBJ1-6; D gene unclear. TRBJ1-6 is labeled an ORF, and its function is uncertain. The CDR3 extends over 14 amino acids. Trimming removed 2 bases from V and 6 bases from J, with 9 bases in between. Germline-derived CDR1 and CDR2 are NNHDY and SYVADS. The DNA read from the CDR3 is TGTGCCAGCAGTGACCGCAGATCTAATTCGCCC. Encoded protein: CASSDRRSNSP. The whole CDR3 sequence is CASSDRRSNSPLYF.

Note on this clone: The gene symbols are mouse symbols. The read comes to an end 4 residues before the CDR3 does, leaving the germline J gene to fill in the end. The chain links TRBV13-3 to TRBJ2-7; 9 positions agree with TRBD1. This CDR3 has 13 amino acids. Looked up from germline, CDR1 is NNHDY and CDR2 is SYVADS. Trimming cost V 7 bases and J 3 bases; bases outside gene matches: 5. CDR3 in amino acids: CASRGQGDYEQYF. CDR3 DNA (partial): TGTGCCAGCCGGGGACAGGGAGACTAT.

Note on this clone: Gene names follow the mouse nomenclature. The CDR3 extends 4 residues past the end of the read, so its final part is completed from the germline J gene. The chain recombines TRBV13-3 with TRBJ2-5, with D unresolved. This CDR3 comprises 15 residues. Trimming removed 2 bases at V and 0 bases at J, with 10 bases between. Germline CDR1 NNHDY, CDR2 SYVADS. Partial CDR3 DNA: TGTGCCAGCAGTGACCTTTCTGGAAACCAAGAC. Encoded protein: CASSDLSGNQD. The full CDR3 is CASSDLSGNQDTQYF.

This clone was counted a few times. The gene names here belong to mouse. The missing CDR3 end, 4 residues past where the read stops, is filled in from the germline J gene. The chain couples TRBV13-1 to TRBJ2-3; TRBD1 matches at 9 bases. This CDR3 has 15 residues. V was pared by 2 bases and J by 1 base, with 2 bases of the junction left unmatched. CDR1 and CDR2 from the germline V gene are NSHNY and SYGAGN. The part of the CDR3 DNA that was read is TGTGCCAGCAGTGACTGGGACAGGGGTGCAGAA. The encoded protein is CASSDWDRGAE. The whole CDR3 protein reads CASSDWDRGAETLYF.

In its sample, this clone was seen many times. The genes and germline here are from mouse. The read terminates 4 residues before the CDR3 end, so the remaining end is supplied by the germline J gene. The V gene is TRBV13-3, the J gene TRBJ2-3; weak D call: TRBD2 (7 bases). Looked up from germline, CDR1 is NNHDY and CDR2 is SYVADS. Trimming cost V 1 base and J 1 base, with 13 bases left between them. CDR3 length: 16 residues. The CDR3 sequence: CASSDKGGGGAETLYF. CDR3 DNA, as far as it was read: TGTGCCAGCAGTGATAAGGGGGGCGGGGGTGCAGAA.

This clone was recorded a few times. Mouse gene names apply. The read terminates 4 residues before the CDR3 end, so the remaining end is supplied by the germline J gene. The J gene is TRBJ2-5, the V gene TRBV1; D is perhaps TRBD1 (6 bases). The germline CDR1 and CDR2 sequences are NSQYPW and LRSPGD (reference sequence). This CDR3 has 13 residues. CDR3 bases read: TGCACCTGCAGTGGCAGGGGAGGGGAC. Translation gives CTCSGRGGD. The whole CDR3 sequence reads CTCSGRGGDTQYF.

As for this clone: Each gene name is a mouse one. The read terminates 4 residues ahead of where the CDR3 ends, so the germline J gene completes it. The chain carries TRBV13-3 and TRBJ2-7; 10 bases fit TRBD2. V was clipped by 2 bases and J by 0 bases; unmatched bases: 5. Germline V CDR1 and CDR2: NNHDY, SYVADS. This CDR3 contains 16 residues. CDR3: CASSEAGLGVSYEQYF. The covered CDR3 bases are TGTGCCAGCAGTGAAGCAGGACTGGGGGTCTCCTAT.

In regard to this clone: Mouse gene names apply. The CDR3 end lies 4 residues beyond the end of the read and is filled in from the germline J gene. The sample contains more than one DNA sequence encoding this CDR3. The chain carries TRBV1 and TRBJ2-1, with TRBD1 matching over 10 bases. CDR1 is NSQYPW and CDR2 is LRSPGD in the germline V gene (reference sequence). J was trimmed by 5 bases and V by 4 bases; bases with no gene match: 2. This CDR3 has 14 residues. The CDR3 loop reads CTCSGDRGDAEQFF. The sequenced part of the CDR3 DNA is TGCACCTGCAGTGGGGACAGGGGTGATGCT.

Regarding this clone: Mouse names are used for the genes. The CDR3 end lies 4 residues beyond the end of the read and is filled in from the germline J gene. The chain links TRBV13-3 to TRBJ2-2; 10 bases agree with TRBD1. The J segment lost 1 base and the V segment lost 5 bases, leaving 8 bases of the junction unmatched. The CDR3 runs to 17 residues. Per germline, CDR1 NNHDY and CDR2 SYVADS. The CDR3 bases that were read are TGTGCCAGCAGCGCTTCCGGGACAGGGGTAAACACCGGG. It translates to CASSASGTGVNTG. The CDR3 in full is CASSASGTGVNTGQLYF.